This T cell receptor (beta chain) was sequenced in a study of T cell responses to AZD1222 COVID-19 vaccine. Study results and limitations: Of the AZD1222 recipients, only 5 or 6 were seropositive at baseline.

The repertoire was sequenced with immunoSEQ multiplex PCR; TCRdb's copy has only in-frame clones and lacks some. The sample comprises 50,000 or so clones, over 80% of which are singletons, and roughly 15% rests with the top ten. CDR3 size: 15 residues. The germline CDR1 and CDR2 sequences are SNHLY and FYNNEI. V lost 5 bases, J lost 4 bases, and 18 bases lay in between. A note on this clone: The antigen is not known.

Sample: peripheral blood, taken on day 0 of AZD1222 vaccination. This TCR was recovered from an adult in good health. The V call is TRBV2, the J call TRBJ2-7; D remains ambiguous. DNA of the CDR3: TGTGCCAGCAGTTCCCAAGGCTCGGCCCTTTACGAGCAGTACTTC. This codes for CASSSQGSALYEQYF.